This entry is about one TCR beta chain. What it recognizes is unknown. An end of the junction differs from the germline gene, which may be a read error. This record comes from a study of T cell responses to AZD1222 COVID-19 vaccine. Study-wide findings and caveats: Spike-spanning, vaccine-associated CD4 TCRs were dominant at 160-218 and 743-854.

Libraries were prepared by immunoSEQ multiplex PCR; TCRdb keeps only in-frame clonotypes and omits some of them. This table has 110,000 or so clones, roughly 86% appearing once. This CDR3 comprises 13 residues. Germline V gene sequence: CDR1 SGHRS, CDR2 YFSETQ. The chain is built from TRBV5-1 and TRBJ2-1; possible D gene TRBD2, 5 bases. The sample in question was peripheral blood, obtained 28 days after the second AZD1222 dose. This clonotype originated in an adult who received the AZD1222 COVID-19 vaccine. The CDR3 region is CASSSGVYDEQFF. CDR3 nucleotide sequence: TGCGCCAGCAGCTCCGGGGTCTACGATGAGCAGTTCTTC.